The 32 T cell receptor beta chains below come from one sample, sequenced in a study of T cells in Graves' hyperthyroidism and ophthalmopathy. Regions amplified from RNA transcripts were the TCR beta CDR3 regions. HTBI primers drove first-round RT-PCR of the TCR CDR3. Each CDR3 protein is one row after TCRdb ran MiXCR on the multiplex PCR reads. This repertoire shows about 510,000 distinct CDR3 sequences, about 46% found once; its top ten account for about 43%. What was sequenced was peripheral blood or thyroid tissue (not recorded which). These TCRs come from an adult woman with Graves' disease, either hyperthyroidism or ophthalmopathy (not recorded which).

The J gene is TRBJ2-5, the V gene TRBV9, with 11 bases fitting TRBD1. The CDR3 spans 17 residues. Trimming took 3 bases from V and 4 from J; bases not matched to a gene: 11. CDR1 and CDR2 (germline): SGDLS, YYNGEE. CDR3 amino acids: CASSAGTGGSLGETQYF. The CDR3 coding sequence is TGTGCCAGCAGCGCCGGGACAGGGGGTTCGCTGGGAGAGACCCAGTACTTC.

The CDR3 DNA sequence: TGTGCCAGCAGCCCGGAGCCAGGACTAGGAGGGGAAAAACTGTTTTTT. It codes for CASSPEPGLGGEKLFF. This chain uses TRBV7-6 with TRBJ1-4; unclear D gene. The V end was cut by 5 bases, the J end by 8 bases, with 21 bases between. The CDR3 is 16 amino acids. In germline, CDR1 is SGHVS, CDR2 FNYEAQ.

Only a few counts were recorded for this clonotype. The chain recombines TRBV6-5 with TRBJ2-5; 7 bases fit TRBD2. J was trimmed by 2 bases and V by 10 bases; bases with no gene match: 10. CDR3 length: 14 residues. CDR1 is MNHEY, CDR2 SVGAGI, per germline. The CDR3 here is CATQREKGQETQYF. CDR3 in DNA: TGTGCCACCCAGCGGGAAAAAGGGCAAGAGACCCAGTACTTC.

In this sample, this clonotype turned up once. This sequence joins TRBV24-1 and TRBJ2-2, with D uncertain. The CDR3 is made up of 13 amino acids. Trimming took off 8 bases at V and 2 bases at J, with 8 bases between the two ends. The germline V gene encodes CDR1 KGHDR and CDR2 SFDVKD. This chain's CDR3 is CATMDPNTGELFF. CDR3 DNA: TGTGCCACCATGGACCCCAACACCGGGGAGCTGTTTTTT.

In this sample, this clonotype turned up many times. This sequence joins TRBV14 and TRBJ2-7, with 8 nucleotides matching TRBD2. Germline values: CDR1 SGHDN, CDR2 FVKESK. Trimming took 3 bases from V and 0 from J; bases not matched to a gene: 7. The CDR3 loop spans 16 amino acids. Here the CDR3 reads CASSHPTSGISYEQYF. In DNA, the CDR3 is TGTGCCAGCAGCCACCCCACTAGCGGAATCTCCTACGAGCAGTACTTC.

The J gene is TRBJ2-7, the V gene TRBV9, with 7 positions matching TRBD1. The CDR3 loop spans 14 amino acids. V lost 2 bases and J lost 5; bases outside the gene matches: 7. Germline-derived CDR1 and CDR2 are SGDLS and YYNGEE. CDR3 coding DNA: TGTGCCAGCAGCGTCTCAGGGGGTCAGGACGAGCAGTACTTC. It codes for CASSVSGGQDEQYF.

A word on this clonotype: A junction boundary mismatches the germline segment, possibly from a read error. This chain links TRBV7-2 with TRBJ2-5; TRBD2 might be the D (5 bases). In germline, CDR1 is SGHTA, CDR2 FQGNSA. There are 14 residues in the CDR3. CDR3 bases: TGTGCCAGCAGCCTAGCCCCCGGCGCAGAGACCCAGTACTTC. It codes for CASSLAPGAETQYF.

The CDR3 DNA reads as TGTGCCAGCAGCCGCTATTCAGGGGCAGGTGGCTACACCTTC. This gives the protein CASSRYSGAGGYTF. This chain uses TRBV7-2 with TRBJ1-2, with D perhaps TRBD1 (6 bases). This CDR3 contains 14 residues. Germline CDR1 SGHTA, CDR2 FQGNSA. Trimming shortened V by 5 bases and J by 7 bases, and 17 bases separated the two germline ends.

In nucleotides, the CDR3 is TGTGCCAGCAGCCAAGTCCTAGCGGGACCCACCGGGGAGCTGTTTTTT. Encoded protein: CASSQVLAGPTGELFF. V is TRBV4-2 and J is TRBJ2-2; 9 bases align to TRBD2. Germline CDR1 LGHNA, CDR2 YNFKEQ. V was pared by 1 base and J by 4 bases, with 4 bases of the junction left unmatched. The CDR3 consists of 16 residues.

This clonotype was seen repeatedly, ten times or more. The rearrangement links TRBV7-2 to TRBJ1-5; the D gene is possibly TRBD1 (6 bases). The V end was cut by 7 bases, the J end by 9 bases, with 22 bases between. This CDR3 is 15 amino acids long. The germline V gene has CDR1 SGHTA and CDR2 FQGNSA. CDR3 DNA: TGTGCCAGCACTCTAACGGGACAACTAAGTGCGCCCCAGCATTTT. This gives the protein CASTLTGQLSAPQHF.

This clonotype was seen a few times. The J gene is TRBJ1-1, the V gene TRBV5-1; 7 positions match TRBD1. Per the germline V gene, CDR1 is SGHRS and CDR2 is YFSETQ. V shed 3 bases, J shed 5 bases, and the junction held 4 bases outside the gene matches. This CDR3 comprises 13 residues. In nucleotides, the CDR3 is TGCGCCAGCAGCTCTGGACAGGAGACTGAAGCTTTCTTT. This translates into CASSSGQETEAFF.

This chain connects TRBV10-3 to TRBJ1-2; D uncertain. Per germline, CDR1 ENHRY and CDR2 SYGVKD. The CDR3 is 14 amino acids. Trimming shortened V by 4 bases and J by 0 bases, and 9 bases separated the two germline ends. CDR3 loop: CAISVTGANYGYTF. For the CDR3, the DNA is TGTGCCATCAGTGTGACCGGGGCTAACTATGGCTACACCTTC.

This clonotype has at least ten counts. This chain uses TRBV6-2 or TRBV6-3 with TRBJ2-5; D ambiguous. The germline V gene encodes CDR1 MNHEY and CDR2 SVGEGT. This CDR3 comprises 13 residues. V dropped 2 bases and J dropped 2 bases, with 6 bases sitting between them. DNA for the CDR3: TGTGCCAGCAGTTACGTCCGGCAAGAGACCCAGTACTTC. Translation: CASSYVRQETQYF.

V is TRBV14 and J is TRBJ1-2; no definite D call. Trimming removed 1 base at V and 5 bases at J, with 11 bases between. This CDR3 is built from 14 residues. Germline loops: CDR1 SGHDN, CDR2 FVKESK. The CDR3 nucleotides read TGTGCCAGCAGCCAAGTCGCCAGCTATTATGGCTACACCTTC. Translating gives CASSQVASYYGYTF.

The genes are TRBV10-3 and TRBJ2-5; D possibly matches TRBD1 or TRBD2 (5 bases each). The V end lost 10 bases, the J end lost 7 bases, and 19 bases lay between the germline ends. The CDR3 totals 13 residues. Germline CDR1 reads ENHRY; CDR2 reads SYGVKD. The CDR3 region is CATSRGTAGTQYF. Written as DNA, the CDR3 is TGTGCCACCTCTAGAGGGACGGCCGGGACCCAGTACTTC.

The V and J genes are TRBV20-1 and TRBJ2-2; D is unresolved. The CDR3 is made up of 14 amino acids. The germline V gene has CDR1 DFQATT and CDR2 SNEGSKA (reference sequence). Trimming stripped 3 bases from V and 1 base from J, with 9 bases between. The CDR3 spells CSASPTENTGELFF. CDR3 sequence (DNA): TGCAGTGCTAGCCCGACCGAGAACACCGGGGAGCTGTTTTTT.

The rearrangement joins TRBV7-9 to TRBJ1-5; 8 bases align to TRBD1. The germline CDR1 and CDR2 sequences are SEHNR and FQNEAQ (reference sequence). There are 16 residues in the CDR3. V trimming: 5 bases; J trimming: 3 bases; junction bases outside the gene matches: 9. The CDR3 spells CASSQRGQANNQPQHF. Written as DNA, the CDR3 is TGTGCCAGCAGCCAGAGGGGACAGGCCAACAATCAGCCCCAGCATTTT.

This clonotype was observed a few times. The CDR3 DNA reads TGTGCCAGCAGCAGACCTGGACAGACTCTTAATGAAAAACTGTTTTTT. This gives the protein CASSRPGQTLNEKLFF. The chain has TRBV28 and TRBJ1-4, with D possibly TRBD1 on 6 matching bases. Trimming stripped 6 bases from V and 4 bases from J, with 18 bases between. The CDR3 totals 16 residues. In germline, CDR1 is MDHEN, CDR2 SYDVKM.

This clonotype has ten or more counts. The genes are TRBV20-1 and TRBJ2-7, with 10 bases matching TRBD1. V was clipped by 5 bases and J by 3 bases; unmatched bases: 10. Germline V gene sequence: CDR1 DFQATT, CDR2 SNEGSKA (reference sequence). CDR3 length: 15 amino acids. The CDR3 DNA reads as TGCAGTGCTCGAATGGGGACAGGGGTCGGCTACGAGCAGTACTTC. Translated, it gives CSARMGTGVGYEQYF.

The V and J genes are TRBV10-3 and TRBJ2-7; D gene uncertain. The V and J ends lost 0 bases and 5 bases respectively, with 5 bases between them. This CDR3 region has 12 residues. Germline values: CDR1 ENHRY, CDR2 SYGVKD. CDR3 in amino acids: CAISESRNEQYF. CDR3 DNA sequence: TGTGCCATCAGTGAGTCGAGGAACGAGCAGTACTTC.

The CDR3 bases are TGTGCCAGCAGTGACGCGGGGGCGGATGGCTACACCTTC. This translates into CASSDAGADGYTF. The chain recombines TRBV2 with TRBJ1-2; TRBD1 might be the D (6 bases). The CDR3 runs 13 residues. Germline-derived CDR1 and CDR2 are SNHLY and FYNNEI. The V end was cut by 3 bases, the J end by 6 bases, with 11 bases between.

The CDR3 loop is CASSSSGTGSGEQYF. As DNA, the CDR3 is TGTGCCAGCAGCTCTTCCGGGACAGGGAGTGGCGAGCAGTACTTC. This sequence joins TRBV7-2 and TRBJ2-7, with TRBD1 matching over 9 bases. J lost 6 bases, V lost 4 bases, and 10 bases had no gene match. CDR1 SGHTA and CDR2 FQGNSA come from the germline V gene. This CDR3 comprises 15 residues.

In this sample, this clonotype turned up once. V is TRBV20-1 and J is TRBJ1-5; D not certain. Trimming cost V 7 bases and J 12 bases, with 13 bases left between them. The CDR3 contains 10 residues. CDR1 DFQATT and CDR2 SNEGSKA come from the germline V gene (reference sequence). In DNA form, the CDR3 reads TGCAGTGGTCAGAGCGAACTCCAGCATTTT. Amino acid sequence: CSGQSELQHF.

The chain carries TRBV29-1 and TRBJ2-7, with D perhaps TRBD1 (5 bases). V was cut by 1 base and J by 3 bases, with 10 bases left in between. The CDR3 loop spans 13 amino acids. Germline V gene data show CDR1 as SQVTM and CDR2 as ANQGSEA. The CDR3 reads CSVEGGYGYEQYF. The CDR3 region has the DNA TGCAGCGTTGAAGGGGGCTACGGCTACGAGCAGTACTTC.

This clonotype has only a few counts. The CDR3 bases are TGCGCCAGCAGCCACGGACTAGCGGGGAACTACGAGCAGTACTTC. Protein product: CASSHGLAGNYEQYF. The chain joins TRBV4-3 to TRBJ2-7; TRBD2 agrees at 12 bases. The CDR3 length is 15 residues. V lost 3 bases, J lost 3 bases, and 3 bases stayed unmatched. Germline V gene data show CDR1 as LGHNA and CDR2 as YSLEER.

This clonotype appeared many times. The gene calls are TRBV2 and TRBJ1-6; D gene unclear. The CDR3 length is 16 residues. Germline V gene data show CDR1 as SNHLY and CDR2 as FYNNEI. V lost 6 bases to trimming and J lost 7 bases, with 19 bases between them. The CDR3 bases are TGTGCCAGCAGCCTTGCGCGGACCCATGGCAATTCACCCCTCCACTTT. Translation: CASSLARTHGNSPLHF.

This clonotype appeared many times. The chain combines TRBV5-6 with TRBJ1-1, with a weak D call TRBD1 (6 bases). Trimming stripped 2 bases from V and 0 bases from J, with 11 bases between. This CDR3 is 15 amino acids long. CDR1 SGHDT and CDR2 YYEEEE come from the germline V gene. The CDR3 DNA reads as TGTGCCAGCAGCTTAGGACAGACCGTGAACACTGAAGCTTTCTTT. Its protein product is CASSLGQTVNTEAFF. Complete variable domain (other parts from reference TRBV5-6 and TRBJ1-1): DAGVTQSPTHLIKTRGQQVTLRCSPKSGHDTVSWYQQALGQGPQFIFQYYEEEERQRGNFPDRFSGHQFPNYSSELNVNALLLGDSALYLCASSLGQTVNTEAFFGQGTRLTVV.

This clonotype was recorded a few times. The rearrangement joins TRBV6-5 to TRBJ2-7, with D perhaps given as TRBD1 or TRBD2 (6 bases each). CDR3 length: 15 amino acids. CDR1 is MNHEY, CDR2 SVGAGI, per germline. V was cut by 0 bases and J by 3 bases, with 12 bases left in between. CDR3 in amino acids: CASSYSGAGNYEQYF. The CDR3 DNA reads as TGTGCCAGCAGTTACTCGGGGGCGGGGAACTACGAGCAGTACTTC.

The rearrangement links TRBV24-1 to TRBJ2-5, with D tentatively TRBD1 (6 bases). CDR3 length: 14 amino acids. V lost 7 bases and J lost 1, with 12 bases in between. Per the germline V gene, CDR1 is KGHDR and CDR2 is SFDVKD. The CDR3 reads CATSTQGTQETQYF. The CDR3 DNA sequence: TGTGCCACCAGCACGCAGGGGACCCAAGAGACCCAGTACTTC.

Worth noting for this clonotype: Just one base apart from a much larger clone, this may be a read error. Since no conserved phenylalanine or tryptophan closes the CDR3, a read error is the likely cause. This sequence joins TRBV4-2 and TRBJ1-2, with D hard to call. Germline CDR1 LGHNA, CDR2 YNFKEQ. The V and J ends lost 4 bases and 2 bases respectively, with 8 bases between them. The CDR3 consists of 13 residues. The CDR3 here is CASSPEPNYGYTL. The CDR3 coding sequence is TGTGCCAGCAGCCCAGAGCCCAACTATGGCTACACCCTC.

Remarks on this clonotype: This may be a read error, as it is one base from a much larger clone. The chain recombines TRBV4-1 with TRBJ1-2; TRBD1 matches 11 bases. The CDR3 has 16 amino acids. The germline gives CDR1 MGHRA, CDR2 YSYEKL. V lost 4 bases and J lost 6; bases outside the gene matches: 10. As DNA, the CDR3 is TGCGCCAGCAGCCCAATCCGGGACAGGGGGGACGATGGCTACACCTTC. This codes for CASSPIRDRGDDGYTF.

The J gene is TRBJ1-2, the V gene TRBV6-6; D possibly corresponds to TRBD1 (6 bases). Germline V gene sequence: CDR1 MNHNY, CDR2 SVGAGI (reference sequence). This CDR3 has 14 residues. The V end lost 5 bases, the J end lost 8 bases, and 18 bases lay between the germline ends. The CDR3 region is CASSEAEGGHGYTF. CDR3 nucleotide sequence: TGTGCCAGCAGTGAAGCGGAGGGGGGGCACGGCTACACCTTC.